Included here is one T cell receptor beta chain sequence, with context. Its antigen target is currently unknown. Base qualities were left out, and no much larger clone turns up one base away. This sample stems from a study of T cell repertoires in cytomegalovirus infection (dated by TCRdb to the late 2010s). Background for the entire study: Peptide stimulations targeted recently identified HLA-C-restricted CMV epitopes, whose presentation resists viral immunomodulation, together with well-studied HLA-B-restricted epitopes. The HLA type of each donor mattered for the analysis, because public TCR beta signatures pointed to carriage of CMV infection along with the matching HLA type.

The sequencer was an Illumina HiSeq 1500. The public reads were quality trimmed at Q25 with fastp and then assembled into clones with MiXCR by TCRdb, keeping productive beta chains. A single entry per CDR3 protein holds the most common genes and DNA from its merged rows. The sample contains approximately 1,000,000 distinct CDR3 sequences, roughly 31% of them found a single time. Roughly 13% of the sample is held by the ten biggest clonotypes. The sample's treatment or condition, from its label and the paper: in vitro stimulation with specific CMV peptide epitopes to enrich CMV-specific T cells. V lost 1 base and J lost 8 bases, and the count of bases not matched to a germline gene is 4. The CDR3, from cysteine to phenylalanine, totals 14 residues. Only the CDR3 portion is preserved as DNA: 42 bases, with reading frame beginning at the first base. From the germline V gene, CDR1 is SGHVS and CDR2 is FNYEAQ.

Study-wide findings and limitations: In both this cohort and an independent cohort of under 450 donors, the cumulative frequency of public TCR beta family members distinguished carriers of CMV infection plus the relevant HLA type. In the ex vivo response, HLA-C-restricted CMV-specific TCR beta clonotypes were dominant, and in two of eight donors the single most frequent clonotype came from this HLA-C-restricted group.

This receptor chain uses TRBV7-6 and TRBJ1-4, with 7 junctional bases fitting TRBD1. The sample was cultured CD8+ T cells from PBMCs, taken from culture after CMV antigen stimulation. The clonotype comes from a human donor in good health (CMV status not recorded). Some clones in this sample may be carry-over from other donors' samples. The DNA is TGTGCCAGCAGCTTAGAAGGGGGCGAAGAAAAACTGTTTTTT. This is translated as CASSLEGGEEKLFF.